The 10 T cell receptor beta chains presented below share a single source sample, sequenced in a study of T cell repertoires in cytomegalovirus infection (dated by TCRdb to about 2019). TCRdb records Illumina HiSeq 1500 as the sequencer. TCRdb ran its own pipeline on the public reads, namely fastp trimming at Q25 and MiXCR clone calling, and kept in-frame beta chains. Every CDR3 protein is listed once, alongside the most common genes and DNA of its rows. For this sample there are hundreds of thousands of distinct CDR3 sequences; about two fifths appear just once. The top ten hold approximately 40% of the sample. Taken with the paper, the label for treatment or condition translates to: in vitro stimulation with specific CMV peptide epitopes to enrich CMV-specific T cells. What these receptors recognize is not known. The sample consisted of cultured PBMCs, taken from culture after CMV antigen stimulation. The receptors come from a human donor in good health (CMV status not recorded). Some clones in this sample may be carry-over from other donors' samples.

There are a few counts of this clonotype. The chain links TRBV5-6 to TRBJ2-6; no clear D. V shed 0 bases and J shed 0 bases, with 7 bases lying between them. This CDR3 has 16 residues. CDR1 and CDR2 (germline): SGHDT, YYEEEE. The CDR3: CASSLAARSGANVLTF. The CDR3 nucleotides are TGTGCCAGCAGCTTGGCGGCGCGCTCTGGGGCCAACGTCCTGACTTTC. The entire variable domain, with the rest obtained from reference TRBV5-6 and TRBJ2-6, is as follows: DAGVTQSPTHLIKTRGQQVTLRCSPKSGHDTVSWYQQALGQGPQFIFQYYEEEERQRGNFPDRFSGHQFPNYSSELNVNALLLGDSALYLCASSLAARSGANVLTFGAGSRLTVL.

This clonotype was picked up a small number of times. The rearrangement links TRBV10-3 to TRBJ1-6, with a tentative D call TRBD1 (6 bases). The V gene's germline CDR1 is ENHRY and CDR2 SYGVKD. This CDR3 has 15 residues. The V end lost 6 bases, the J end lost 4 bases, and 13 bases lay between the germline ends. The CDR3 DNA is TGTGCCATCAGGAGGGACATAGAATATAATTCACCCCTCCACTTT. It codes for CAIRRDIEYNSPLHF.

J is TRBJ1-2 and V is TRBV4-1; D not resolved. The germline gives CDR1 MGHRA, CDR2 YSYEKL. Between the trimmed V and J ends, which lost 0 bases and 5 bases, there was a span of 13 bases. This CDR3 spans 15 amino acids. CDR3 in DNA: TGCGCCAGCAGCCAAGATCGAGCCAGATGGTATGGCTACACCTTC. The encoded protein is CASSQDRARWYGYTF.

This clonotype was observed a handful of times. The CDR3 nucleotides read TGTGCCAGCAGCTTCGGACTAGATGCTACGCAGTATTTT. As protein: CASSFGLDATQYF. This chain links TRBV11-3 with TRBJ2-3; 7 bases are a match to TRBD2. Germline CDR1 is SGHNT and CDR2 is YENEEA. The CDR3 runs to 13 residues. V gave up 3 bases and J gave up 8 bases; unmatched junction bases: 5.

This clonotype has a handful of counts. V and J are TRBV7-9 and TRBJ1-2; TRBD1 matches 8 bases. CDR3 length: 15 amino acids. J lost 5 bases, V lost 4 bases, and 9 bases had no gene match. Germline CDR1 and CDR2: SEHNR and FQNEAQ (reference sequence). Here the CDR3 DNA reads TGTGCCAGCAGCTCGGGCACCGACAGGGGTTATGGCTACACCTTC. Translation gives CASSSGTDRGYGYTF.

The J gene is TRBJ2-2, the V gene TRBV7-2; 7 bases match TRBD2. Trimming took 5 bases from V and 1 from J; bases not matched to a gene: 4. CDR3 size: 15 residues. Germline lookup yields CDR1 SGHTA and CDR2 FQGNSA. CDR3 loop: CASSRKRENTGELFF. CDR3 sequence (DNA): TGTGCCAGCAGCCGGAAGCGGGAGAACACCGGGGAGCTGTTTTTT.

The chain has TRBV7-8 and TRBJ2-2; no firm D call. V was pared by 2 bases and J by 3 bases, with 7 bases between. The CDR3 loop spans 14 amino acids. Germline CDR1 is SGHVS and CDR2 is FQNEAQ. For the CDR3, the DNA is TGTGCCAGCAGCTTATCGTTACACACCGGGGAGCTGTTTTTT. This gives the protein CASSLSLHTGELFF.

This clonotype has a handful of counts. The chain uses TRBV28 and TRBJ1-5; 8 nucleotides line up with TRBD1. Germline V lookup: CDR1 MDHEN, CDR2 SYDVKM. The CDR3 contains 16 residues. Losses at the gene ends were 3 bases for V and 2 bases for J; bases not matched to a gene: 6. The CDR3 region is CASSLSGTGGNQPQHF. CDR3 nucleotide sequence: TGTGCCAGCAGTTTGTCCGGGACAGGAGGCAATCAGCCCCAGCATTTT.

The chain employs TRBV20-1 and TRBJ2-1, with D maybe TRBD1 (5 bases). This CDR3 comprises 14 residues. Trimming removed 1 base at V and 7 bases at J, with 14 bases between. Per the germline V gene, CDR1 is DFQATT and CDR2 is SNEGSKA (reference sequence). CDR3 coding DNA: TGCAGTGCTAGAGCCCTACCAGGGTTAAATGAGCAGTTCTTC. It translates to CSARALPGLNEQFF.

This chain connects TRBV3-1 to TRBJ2-6; D unresolved. The CDR3 runs to 15 residues. CDR1 is LGHDT, CDR2 YNNKEL, per germline (reference sequence). Between the trimmed V and J ends, which lost 0 bases and 0 bases, there was a span of 3 bases. CDR3 sequence (DNA): TGTGCCAGCAGCCAAGATTTCTCTGGGGCCAACGTCCTGACTTTC. This encodes CASSQDFSGANVLTF. Variable domain in full (rest from reference TRBV3-1 and TRBJ2-6): DTAVSQTPKYLVTQMGNDKSIKCEQNLGHDTMYWYKQDSKKFLKIMFSYNNKELIINETVPNRFSPKSPDKAHLNLHINSLELGDSAVYFCASSQDFSGANVLTFGAGSRLTVL.